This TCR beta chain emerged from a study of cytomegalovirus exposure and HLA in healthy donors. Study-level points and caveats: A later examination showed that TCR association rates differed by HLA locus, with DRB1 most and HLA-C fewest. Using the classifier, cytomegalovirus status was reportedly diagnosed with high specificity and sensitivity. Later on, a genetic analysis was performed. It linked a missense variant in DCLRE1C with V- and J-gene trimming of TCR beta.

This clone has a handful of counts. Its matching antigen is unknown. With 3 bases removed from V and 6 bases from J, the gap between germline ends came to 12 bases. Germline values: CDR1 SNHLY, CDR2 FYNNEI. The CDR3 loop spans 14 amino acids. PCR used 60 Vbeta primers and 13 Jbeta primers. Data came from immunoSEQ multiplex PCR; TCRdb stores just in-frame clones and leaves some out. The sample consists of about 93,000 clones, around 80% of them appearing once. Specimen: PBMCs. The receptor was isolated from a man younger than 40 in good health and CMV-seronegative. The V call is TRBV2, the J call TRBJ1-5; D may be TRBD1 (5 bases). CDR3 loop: CASSDKAGFQPQHF. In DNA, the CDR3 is TGTGCCAGCAGTGATAAGGCAGGGTTTCAGCCCCAGCATTTT.